In this sample, the clone carrying this TCR beta chain turned up once. This sample is part of a study of T cell responses to AZD1222 COVID-19 vaccine. Trimming removed 4 bases at V and 5 bases at J, with 20 bases between. Germline CDR1 is SGHRS and CDR2 is YFSETQ. The CDR3 totals 16 residues. Sequencing was performed with immunoSEQ multiplex PCR; in TCRdb, only in-frame clones are kept and a portion is missing. This table holds approximately 140,000 clones, 85% to 95% found once. The source was peripheral blood, collected on day 0 of MenACWY control vaccination. This chain joins TRBV5-1 and TRBJ2-3; tentatively, D is TRBD1 (6 bases). This clonotype originated in an adult in good health. The CDR3 DNA is TGCGCCAGCAGCATGGGGGCGGACTGGTCTATAGATACGCAGTATTTT. It specifies CASSMGADWSIDTQYF.